This T cell receptor beta chain was documented in a study of T cell responses to AZD1222 COVID-19 vaccine. The V gene's germline CDR1 is KGHSH and CDR2 LQKENI. V was clipped by 1 base and J by 6 bases, with 12 bases between them. This CDR3 is 14 amino acids long. The method was immunoSEQ multiplex PCR; TCRdb's version includes in-frame clones alone and lacks a portion of them. In the table there are 75,000 to 100,000 clones, approximately 90% of which are singletons. Some second doses came at about 4 weeks and others at about 12 weeks; these were pooled. Study-wide points: The number of AZD1222 recipients seropositive at baseline was only 5 to 7. Spike-specific TCRs gained breadth and depth after people received two AZD1222 doses.

To note about this clone: Its antigen is still unknown.

The sequencing used peripheral blood, collected 28 days after the second AZD1222 dose. The TCR comes from an adult who received the AZD1222 COVID-19 vaccine. The chain joins TRBV18 to TRBJ1-1, with D perhaps matching TRBD1 (6 bases). CDR3 nucleotide sequence: TGTGCCAGCTCACCACAGGGGGACGGGGCTGAAGCTTTCTTT. Protein sequence: CASSPQGDGAEAFF.